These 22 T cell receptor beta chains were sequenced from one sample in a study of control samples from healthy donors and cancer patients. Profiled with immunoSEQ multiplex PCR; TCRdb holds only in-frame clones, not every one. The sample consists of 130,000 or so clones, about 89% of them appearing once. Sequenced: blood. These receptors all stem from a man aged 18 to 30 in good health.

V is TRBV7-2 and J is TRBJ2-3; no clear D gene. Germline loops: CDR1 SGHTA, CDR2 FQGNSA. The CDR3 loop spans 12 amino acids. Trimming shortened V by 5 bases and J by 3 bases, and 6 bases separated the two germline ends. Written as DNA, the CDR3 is TGTGCCAGCAGCCGGATTACAGATACGCAGTATTTT. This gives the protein CASSRITDTQYF. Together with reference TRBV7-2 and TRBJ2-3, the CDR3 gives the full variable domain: GAGVSQSPSNKVTEKGKDVELRCDPISGHTALYWYRQSLGQGLEFLIYFQGNSAPDKSGLPSDRFSAERTGGSVSTLTIQRTQQEDSAVYLCASSRITDTQYFGPGTRLTVL.

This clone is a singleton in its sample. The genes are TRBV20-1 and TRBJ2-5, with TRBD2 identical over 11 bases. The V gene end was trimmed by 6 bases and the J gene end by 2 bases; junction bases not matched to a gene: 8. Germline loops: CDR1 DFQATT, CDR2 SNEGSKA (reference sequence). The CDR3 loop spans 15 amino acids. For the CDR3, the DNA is TGCAGTGCGAGTAGCGGGGGGGCTTGGCAAGAGACCCAGTACTTC. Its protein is CSASSGGAWQETQYF.

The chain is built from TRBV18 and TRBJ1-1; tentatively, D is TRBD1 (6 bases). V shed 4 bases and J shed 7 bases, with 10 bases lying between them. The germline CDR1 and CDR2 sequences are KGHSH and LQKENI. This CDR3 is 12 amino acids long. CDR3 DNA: TGTGCCAGCTCACGGGGGCAGGTTGAAGCTTTCTTT. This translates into CASSRGQVEAFF.

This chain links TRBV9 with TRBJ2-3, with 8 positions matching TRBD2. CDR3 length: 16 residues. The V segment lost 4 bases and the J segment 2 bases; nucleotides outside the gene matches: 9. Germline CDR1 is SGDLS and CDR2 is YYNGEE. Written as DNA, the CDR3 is TGTGCCAGCAGCAACCGCGGGGGGTCCTACACAGATACGCAGTATTTT. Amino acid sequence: CASSNRGGSYTDTQYF.

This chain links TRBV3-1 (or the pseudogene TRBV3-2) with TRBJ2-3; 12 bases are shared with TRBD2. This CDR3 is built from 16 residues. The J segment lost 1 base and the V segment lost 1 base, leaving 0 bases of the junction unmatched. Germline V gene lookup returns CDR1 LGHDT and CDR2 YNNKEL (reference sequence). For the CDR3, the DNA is TGTGCCAGCAGCCAAGCTAGCGGGGGGGGCACAGATACGCAGTATTTT. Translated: CASSQASGGGTDTQYF.

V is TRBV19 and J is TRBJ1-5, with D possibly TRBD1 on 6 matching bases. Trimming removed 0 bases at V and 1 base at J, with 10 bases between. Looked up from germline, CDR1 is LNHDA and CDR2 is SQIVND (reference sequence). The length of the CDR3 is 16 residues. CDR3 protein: CASSIEGGVSNQPQHF. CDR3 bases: TGTGCCAGTAGTATAGAAGGGGGGGTAAGCAATCAGCCCCAGCATTTT.

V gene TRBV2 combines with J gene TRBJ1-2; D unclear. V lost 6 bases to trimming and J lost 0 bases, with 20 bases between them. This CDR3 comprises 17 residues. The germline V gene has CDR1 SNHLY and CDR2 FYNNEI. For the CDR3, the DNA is TGTGCCAGCAGCATTTTAGGTGGAGCCCTAGCTAACTATGGCTACACCTTC. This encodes CASSILGGALANYGYTF.

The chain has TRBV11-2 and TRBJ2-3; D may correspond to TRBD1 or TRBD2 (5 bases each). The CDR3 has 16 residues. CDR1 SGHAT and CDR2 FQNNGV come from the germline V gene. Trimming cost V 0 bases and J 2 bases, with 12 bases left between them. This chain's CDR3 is CASSLDPGTDTDTQYF. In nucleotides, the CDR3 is TGTGCCAGCAGCTTAGACCCCGGGACGGACACAGATACGCAGTATTTT.

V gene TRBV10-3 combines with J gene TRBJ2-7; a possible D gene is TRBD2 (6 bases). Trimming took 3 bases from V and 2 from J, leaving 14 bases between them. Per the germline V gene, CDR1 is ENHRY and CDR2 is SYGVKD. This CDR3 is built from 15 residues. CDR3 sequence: CAISEGTGPTYEQYF. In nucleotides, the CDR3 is TGTGCCATCAGTGAAGGGACTGGACCGACCTACGAGCAGTACTTC.

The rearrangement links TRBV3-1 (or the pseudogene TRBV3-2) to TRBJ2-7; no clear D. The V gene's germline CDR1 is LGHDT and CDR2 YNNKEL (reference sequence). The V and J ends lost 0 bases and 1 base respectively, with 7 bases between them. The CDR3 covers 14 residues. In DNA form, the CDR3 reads TGTGCCAGCAGCCAAGAACACAGTTCCTACGAGCAGTACTTC. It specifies CASSQEHSSYEQYF.

CDR3 nucleotide sequence: TGTGCCAGCAGTTACGGCAGCTCGGGATGGGAAGCGCAGTATTTT. It encodes CASSYGSSGWEAQYF. V usage is TRBV6-2 or TRBV6-3 and J usage is TRBJ2-3, with D possibly being TRBD2 (5 bases). This CDR3 is built from 15 residues. Germline V CDR1 and CDR2: MNHEY, SVGEGT. Deletions cut 2 bases from V and 10 bases from J, with 19 bases between.

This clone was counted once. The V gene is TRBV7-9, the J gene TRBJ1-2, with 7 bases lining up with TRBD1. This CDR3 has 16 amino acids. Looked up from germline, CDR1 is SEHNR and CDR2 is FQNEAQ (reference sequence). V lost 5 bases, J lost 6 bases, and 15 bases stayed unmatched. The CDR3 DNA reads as TGTGCCAGCAGCCTCCAAGGGGGGGGACAGAGCAATGGCTACACCTTC. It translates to CASSLQGGGQSNGYTF.

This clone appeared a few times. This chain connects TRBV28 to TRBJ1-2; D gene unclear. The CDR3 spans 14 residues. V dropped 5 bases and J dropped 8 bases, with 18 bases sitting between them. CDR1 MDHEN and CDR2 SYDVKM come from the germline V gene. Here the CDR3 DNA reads TGTGCCAGCAGTCCCCCCGAGCGTAATAGGGGCTACACCTTC. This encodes CASSPPERNRGYTF.

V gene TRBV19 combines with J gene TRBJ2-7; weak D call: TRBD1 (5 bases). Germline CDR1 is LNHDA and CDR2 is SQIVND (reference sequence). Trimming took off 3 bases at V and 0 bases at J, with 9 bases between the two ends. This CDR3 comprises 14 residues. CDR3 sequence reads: CASSMQGSSYEQYF. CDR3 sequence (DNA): TGTGCCAGTAGTATGCAGGGTAGCTCCTACGAGCAGTACTTC. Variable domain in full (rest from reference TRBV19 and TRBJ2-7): DGGITQSPKYLFRKEGQNVTLSCEQNLNHDAMYWYRQDPGQGLRLIYYSQIVNDFQKGDIAEGYSVSREKKESFPLTVTSAQKNPTAFYLCASSMQGSSYEQYFGPGTRLTVT.

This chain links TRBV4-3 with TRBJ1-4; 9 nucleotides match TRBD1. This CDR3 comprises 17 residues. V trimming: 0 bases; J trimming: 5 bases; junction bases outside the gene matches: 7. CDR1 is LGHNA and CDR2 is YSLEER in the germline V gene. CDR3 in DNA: TGCGCCAGCAGCCAAGATAGGGCGACAGGGGGAAATGAAAAACTGTTTTTT. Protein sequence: CASSQDRATGGNEKLFF.

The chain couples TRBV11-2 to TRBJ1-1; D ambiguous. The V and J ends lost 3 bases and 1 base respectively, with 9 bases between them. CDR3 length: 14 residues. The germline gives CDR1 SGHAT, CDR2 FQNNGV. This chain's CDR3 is CASSFGPTNTEAFF. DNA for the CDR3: TGTGCCAGCAGCTTCGGCCCTACGAACACTGAAGCTTTCTTT.

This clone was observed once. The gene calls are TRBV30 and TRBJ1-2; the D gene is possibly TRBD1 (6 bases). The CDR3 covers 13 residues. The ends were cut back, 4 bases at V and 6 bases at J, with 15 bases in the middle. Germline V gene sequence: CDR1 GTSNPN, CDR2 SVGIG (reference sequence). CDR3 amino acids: CAWTWGAGDGYTF. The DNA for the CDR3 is TGTGCCTGGACTTGGGGGGCGGGGGATGGCTACACCTTC.

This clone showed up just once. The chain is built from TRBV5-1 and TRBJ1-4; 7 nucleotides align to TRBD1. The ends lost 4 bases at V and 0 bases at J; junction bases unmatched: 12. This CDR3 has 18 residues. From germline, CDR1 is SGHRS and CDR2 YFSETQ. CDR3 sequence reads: CASSRTGTEASTNEKLFF. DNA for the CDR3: TGCGCCAGCAGCAGAACCGGGACAGAAGCCTCAACTAATGAAAAACTGTTTTTT. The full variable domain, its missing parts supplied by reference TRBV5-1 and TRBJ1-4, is KAGVTQTPRYLIKTRGQQVTLSCSPISGHRSVSWYQQTPGQGLQFLFEYFSETQRNKGNFPGRFSGRQFSNSRSEMNVSTLELGDSALYLCASSRTGTEASTNEKLFFGSGTQLSVL.

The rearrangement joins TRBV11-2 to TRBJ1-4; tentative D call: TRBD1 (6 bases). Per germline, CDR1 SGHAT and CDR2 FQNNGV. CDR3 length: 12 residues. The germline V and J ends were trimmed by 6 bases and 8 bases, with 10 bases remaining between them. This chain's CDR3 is CASRLGQEKLFF. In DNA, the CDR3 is TGTGCCAGCAGACTCGGACAGGAAAAACTGTTTTTT.

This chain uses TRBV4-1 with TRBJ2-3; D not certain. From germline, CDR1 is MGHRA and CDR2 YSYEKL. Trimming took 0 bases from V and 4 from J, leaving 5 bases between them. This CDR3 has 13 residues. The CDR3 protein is CASSQDRSDTQYF. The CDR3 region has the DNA TGCGCCAGCAGCCAAGACCGCTCAGATACGCAGTATTTT.

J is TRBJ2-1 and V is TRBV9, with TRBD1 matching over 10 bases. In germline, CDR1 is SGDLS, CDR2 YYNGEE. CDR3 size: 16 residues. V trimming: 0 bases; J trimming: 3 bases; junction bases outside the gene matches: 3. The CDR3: CASSVGGDRGYNEQFF. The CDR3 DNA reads TGTGCCAGCAGCGTAGGAGGGGACAGGGGCTACAATGAGCAGTTCTTC.

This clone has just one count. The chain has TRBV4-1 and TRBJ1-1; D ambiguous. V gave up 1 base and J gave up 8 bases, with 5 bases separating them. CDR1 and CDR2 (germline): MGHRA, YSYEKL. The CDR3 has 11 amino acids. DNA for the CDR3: TGCGCCAGCAGCCAAGGGACGGAAGCTTTCTTT. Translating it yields CASSQGTEAFF.